This TCR beta chain is from a study of blood T cells in healthy people across ages. This clonotype occurred a few times. Alongside a J-beta primer mix, a sample-barcoded 5' primer served in a second PCR lasting roughly 6 to 12 cycles. MiXCR, applied by TCRdb to the 5' RACE reads, yields one record per CDR3 protein. Among hundreds of thousands of distinct CDR3 sequences, about 20% were seen once, and the ten largest hold about 22%. Trimming left V 0 bases short and J 8 bases short, with 14 bases between. Germline V CDR1 and CDR2: SGHNT, YYREEE (reference sequence). CDR3 length: 15 amino acids. The receptor comes from a man aged 70 or older in good health. The chain has TRBV5-4 and TRBJ1-4, with a tentative D call TRBD1 (6 bases). Sequencing input: blood. The DNA of the CDR3 is TGTGCCAGCAGCTTGGCCTCAGGGGAAGACGAAAAACTGTTTTTT. It encodes CASSLASGEDEKLFF.